The subject of this entry is one T cell receptor beta chain. This specimen comes from a study of blood T cell repertoires in COVID-19. For the study at large: Nucleic acid was either cDNA or gDNA, and it came from T cells, B-cell-depleted T cells, or PBMCs.

Germline V gene data show CDR1 as LNHDA and CDR2 as SQIVND (reference sequence). CDR3 size: 16 residues. The trim removed 6 bases at V and 7 bases at J, leaving 9 bases unmatched. Per the original data handling: Researchers report that nucleated cell counts were estimated from reference gene primer amplification. TCRdb's table, derived via immunoSEQ multiplex PCR, lists solely in-frame clones and lacks some. V, J and clone size are those of that table, while D and trimming were read from the DNA. Among about 59,000 clones, about 73% were seen once, and the ten largest hold about 17%. The chain employs TRBV19 and TRBJ2-2, with 12 bases identical to TRBD1. Specimen: peripheral blood. The source of this sequence is a woman aged 45-59 years with active or convalescent COVID-19. The CDR3 sequence is CASRTTGTGGLGELFF. For the CDR3, the DNA is TGTGCCAGTAGGACTACCGGGACAGGGGGCCTCGGGGAGCTGTTTTTT.